Presented here are 2 T cell receptor beta chains from one specimen sequenced in a study of cytomegalovirus exposure and HLA in healthy donors (dated by TCRdb to 2015 to 2018). Libraries were built with the immunoSEQ multiplex PCR assay. For the multiplex PCR, a mixture combining 60 forward primers for TCR Vbeta segments and 13 reverse primers for TCR Jbeta segments was used. The source is immuneACCESS, and TCRdb retained only in-frame sequences with V and J called. Part of the clones is not carried over; for the studies checked, unresolved V genes explain less than half of this, and the remainder is unexplained. The sample table holds about 150,000 clones, of which 55% to 70% were seen once. The ten largest make up around 3% of the sample. The sequenced sample consisted of PBMCs. Every receptor here comes from a woman aged 25 to 39 in good health and CMV-seropositive.

The chain carries TRBV6-5 and TRBJ1-6; TRBD1 agrees at 8 bases. V was clipped by 6 bases and J by 9 bases; unmatched bases: 7. The CDR3 is 14 amino acids. Germline-derived CDR1 and CDR2 are MNHEY and SVGAGI. The CDR3 is CASRSLGQGSPLHF. CDR3 coding DNA: TGTGCCAGCAGGTCCCTTGGACAGGGTTCACCCCTCCACTTT.

This clone is a singleton in its sample. The chain links TRBV15 to TRBJ1-5; tentatively, D is TRBD1 (5 bases). The germline V gene has CDR1 LNHNV and CDR2 YYDKDF (reference sequence). The CDR3 extends over 18 amino acids. V gave up 0 bases and J gave up 7 bases, with 22 bases separating them. CDR3 in amino acids: CATSRDQTLARGGQPQHF. DNA of the CDR3: TGTGCCACCAGCAGAGATCAGACATTGGCAAGGGGAGGACAGCCCCAGCATTTT.